This is a list of T cell receptor beta chains from one sample in a study of T cell responses to AZD1222 COVID-19 vaccine. Some clones are missing from TCRdb's copy, which holds only in-frame ones; the method was immunoSEQ multiplex PCR. The sample consists of approximately 160,000 clones, 80% to 95% of them appearing once. The specimen comprised peripheral blood, sampled on day 0 of AZD1222 vaccination. The receptors come from an adult in good health. Both conserved end residues are part of each CDR3. A D gene is named only where the DNA matches it firmly. Some rows have no size entry. The others give once, few or many, or a class for an expanded clone.

>TRBJ1-1|-|TRBV5-8|-
CASSPLSVDTEAFF
TGTGCCAGCAGCCCTCTTTCGGTGGACACTGAAGCTTTCTTT
>TRBJ1-2|-|TRBV3-1/TRBV3-2|-
CASGAGNYGYTF
TGTGCCAGCGGGGCGGGTAACTATGGCTACACCTTC
>TRBJ1-3|-|TRBV9|-
CASSAAGRGSSGNTIYF
TGTGCCAGCAGCGCAGCAGGGCGGGGGAGCTCTGGAAACACCATATATTTT
>TRBJ2-1|-|TRBV30|-
CAWSGAGVGEQFF
TGTGCCTGGAGTGGGGCCGGGGTTGGCGAGCAGTTCTTC
>TRBJ1-1|once|TRBV24-1|-
CATSAVGPSGTEAFF
TGTGCCACCAGTGCCGTGGGACCTTCGGGTACTGAAGCTTTCTTT
>TRBJ2-1|-|TRBV7-6|TRBD2
CASSSTATSGRYNEQFF
TGTGCCAGCAGCTCTACCGCGACTAGCGGAAGATACAATGAGCAGTTCTTC
>TRBJ2-7|-|TRBV5-1|TRBD1
CASSLGGRGFYEQYF
TGCGCCAGCAGCTTAGGCGGCAGGGGGTTCTACGAGCAGTACTTC
>TRBJ1-6|-|TRBV19|-
CASRQGSLGYNSPLHF
TGTGCCAGTAGACAGGGAAGTTTGGGGTACAATTCACCCCTCCACTTT
>TRBJ2-3|-|TRBV18|TRBD2
CASSPISGSRTDTQYF
TGTGCCAGCTCACCAATTAGCGGGAGTAGGACAGATACGCAGTATTTT
>TRBJ1-5|-|TRBV7-6|-
CASSLAPYQPQHF
TGTGCCAGCAGCTTAGCCCCCTATCAGCCCCAGCATTTT
>TRBJ1-2|-|TRBV7-9|-
CASRSSGQGYTF
TGTGCCAGCAGATCTTCAGGGCAAGGCTACACCTTC
>TRBJ2-1|-|TRBV3-1/TRBV3-2|-
CASSQDTGSYNEQFF
TGTGCCAGCAGCCAAGATACAGGCTCCTACAATGAGCAGTTCTTC
>TRBJ1-1|-|TRBV5-1|-
CASSLAGRNEAFF
TGCGCCAGCAGCTTGGCAGGGAGGAATGAAGCTTTCTTT
>TRBJ2-7|-|TRBV28|TRBD2
CASSHGTSVYYEQYF
TGTGCCAGCAGTCACGGGACTAGCGTATACTACGAGCAGTACTTC
>TRBJ2-1|-|TRBV10-2|TRBD2
CASMDPGLGLYNEQFF
TGCGCCAGCATGGATCCGGGACTAGGGCTGTACAATGAGCAGTTCTTC